The clone carrying this T cell receptor beta chain was counted between two and nine times. The source of the sample is a study of blood T cell repertoires in COVID-19. Trimming cost V 3 bases and J 3 bases; bases outside gene matches: 6. CDR1 and CDR2 from the germline V gene are SGHRS and YFSETQ. The CDR3 extends over 14 amino acids. Sequenced by immunoSEQ multiplex PCR; TCRdb stores in-frame clones only, minus some. This sample has 230,000 or so clones; 80% to 90% occur once, and the top ten carry 6.5% to 8.5%. The TCR originated in a woman aged 80 or over with COVID-19, enrolled during active disease. The sequencing input was peripheral blood. The chain employs TRBV5-1 and TRBJ2-7; 7 bases fit TRBD1. In nucleotides, the CDR3 is TGCGCCAGCAGCTCGTGGGACAGAGGCTACGAGCAGTACTTC. It translates to CASSSWDRGYEQYF. Drawing the rest from reference TRBV5-1 and TRBJ2-7, the complete variable domain is KAGVTQTPRYLIKTRGQQVTLSCSPISGHRSVSWYQQTPGQGLQFLFEYFSETQRNKGNFPGRFSGRQFSNSRSEMNVSTLELGDSALYLCASSSWDRGYEQYFGPGTRLTVT.